The clone carrying this T cell receptor (beta chain) has at least ten counts. TRAV- and TRBV-specific primers, spanning alpha and beta chains, primed first-strand cDNA. TCRs were amplified for roughly 20 PCR cycles with a constant-region primer and V-primer adapter. TCRdb fed the reads into MiXCR, producing one record per CDR3 protein. The sample lists under 95,000 distinct CDR3 sequences, about 18% occurring once. This entry is derived from a study of low-dose radiotherapy and immunotherapy resistance in tumors. As to time point: before trial treatment. Patients deemed eligible presented with advanced solid tumors lacking tumor-infiltrating lymphocytes. The origin of this receptor is a male donor with prostate cancer. Here the sequenced sample was PBMCs, taken before treatment.

CDR3 in amino acids: CASSRRGGDQPQHF. CDR3 sequence (DNA): TGTGCCAGTAGTCGCAGAGGGGGGGATCAGCCCCAGCATTTT. The V and J genes are TRBV19 and TRBJ1-5, with D perhaps matching TRBD1 (6 bases). V was cut by 5 bases and J by 5 bases, with 13 bases left in between. Germline lookup yields CDR1 LNHDA and CDR2 SQIVND (reference sequence). The CDR3 consists of 14 residues. Full variable domain (missing parts from reference TRBV19 and TRBJ1-5): DGGITQSPKYLFRKEGQNVTLSCEQNLNHDAMYWYRQDPGQGLRLIYYSQIVNDFQKGDIAEGYSVSREKKESFPLTVTSAQKNPTAFYLCASSRRGGDQPQHFGDGTRLSIL.